This TCR beta chain was obtained from a study of T-cell reconstitution after alpha-beta-depleted transplantation in children. Broader study findings: Approximately two months post-transplant, alpha-beta T cells reportedly originated from several hundred expanded graft clones.

With V trimmed by 5 bases and J by 2 bases, 7 bases remained unmatched. The CDR3 totals 16 residues. From germline, CDR1 is ENHRY and CDR2 SYGVKD. TCRbeta library preparation incorporated unique molecular identifiers. In TCRdb, the PCR reads were re-called with MiXCR into one record per CDR3 protein. The table records hundreds of thousands of distinct CDR3 sequences, around 15% of them present only once. The sample holds a few counts of this clonotype. What it binds is unknown. This receptor was obtained from a boy under three years old who had a stem cell transplant for Wiskott-Aldrich syndrome, so the T cells may come from the graft donor. V is TRBV10-3 and J is TRBJ2-2; 8 bases match TRBD1. The sample was PBMCs, mostly from graft donor cells, taken 360 days after TCRalphabeta/CD19-depleted stem cell transplant. The DNA for the CDR3 is TGTGCCATCAGTCCTCGCAGGGGGCAAAACACCGGGGAGCTGTTTTTT. Translating it yields CAISPRRGQNTGELFF.